Listed here are 22 T cell receptor beta chains from one sample, sequenced in a study of control samples from healthy donors and cancer patients. Profiled with immunoSEQ multiplex PCR; TCRdb holds only in-frame clones, not every one. In the table there are about 150,000 clones, roughly 90% of which are singletons. The sample was blood. These receptors were taken from a woman aged 25 to 39 in good health.

The genes are TRBV5-1 and TRBJ2-7; a possible D gene is TRBD1 (7 bases). V gave up 0 bases and J gave up 2 bases, with 15 bases separating them. The CDR3 is 16 amino acids. Per the germline V gene, CDR1 is SGHRS and CDR2 is YFSETQ. The CDR3 DNA reads TGCGCCAGCAGCTTGGAGGGGGCCGGGAGCACCTACGAGCAGTACTTC. This codes for CASSLEGAGSTYEQYF.

The V gene is TRBV29-1, the J gene TRBJ1-4; a weak D match, TRBD1 (6 bases). Germline CDR1 SQVTM, CDR2 ANQGSEA. The ends were cut back, 4 bases at V and 0 bases at J, with 9 bases in the middle. The CDR3 consists of 14 residues. CDR3 sequence: CSVGDIPTNEKLFF. Written as DNA, the CDR3 is TGCAGCGTTGGGGACATTCCAACTAATGAAAAACTGTTTTTT.

V is TRBV7-3 and J is TRBJ2-2; maybe TRBD2 (5 bases). The CDR3 covers 14 residues. Germline lookup yields CDR1 SGHTA and CDR2 FQGTGA. The germline V and J ends were trimmed by 4 bases and 6 bases, with 12 bases remaining between them. CDR3 in amino acids: CASSSSSGSGELFF. The DNA for the CDR3 is TGTGCCAGCAGCTCTTCATCGGGATCCGGGGAGCTGTTTTTT.

V gene TRBV19 combines with J gene TRBJ2-7; D call uncertain. This CDR3 is built from 14 residues. Germline V gene sequence: CDR1 LNHDA, CDR2 SQIVND (reference sequence). V dropped 7 bases and J dropped 0 bases, with 13 bases sitting between them. The chain's CDR3 is CASNEGSSSYEQYF. The CDR3 DNA is TGTGCCAGTAATGAAGGGTCTAGCTCCTACGAGCAGTACTTC. The full variable domain, with the rest looked up from reference TRBV19 and TRBJ2-7, is DGGITQSPKYLFRKEGQNVTLSCEQNLNHDAMYWYRQDPGQGLRLIYYSQIVNDFQKGDIAEGYSVSREKKESFPLTVTSAQKNPTAFYLCASNEGSSSYEQYFGPGTRLTVT.

This rearrangement joins TRBV7-6 to TRBJ2-3, with 10 nucleotides matching TRBD1. The germline V gene has CDR1 SGHVS and CDR2 FNYEAQ. CDR3 length equals 16 residues. V shed 1 base, J shed 1 base, and the junction held 2 bases outside the gene matches. CDR3 in DNA: TGTGCCAGCAGCTTAGGGGGGACAGGGGGCACAGATACGCAGTATTTT. It yields the protein CASSLGGTGGTDTQYF.

The J gene is TRBJ1-1, the V gene TRBV29-1; D is ambiguous. The V and J ends lost 0 bases and 0 bases respectively, with 14 bases between them. The CDR3 sequence is 16 residues long. The germline V gene encodes CDR1 SQVTM and CDR2 ANQGSEA. Written as DNA, the CDR3 is TGCAGCGTTGAAGATCCTCAGACTTCCATGAACACTGAAGCTTTCTTT. Its protein is CSVEDPQTSMNTEAFF.

The V call is TRBV4-2, the J call TRBJ2-2; D not certain. CDR1 is LGHNA, CDR2 YNFKEQ, per germline. V was cut by 2 bases and J by 4 bases, with 5 bases left in between. This CDR3 has 13 residues. CDR3 nucleotides: TGTGCCAGCAGCCAACCCGCCACCGGGGAGCTGTTTTTT. As protein: CASSQPATGELFF.

The chain is built from TRBV9 and TRBJ1-2; 9 bases are shared with TRBD1. Germline V gene lookup returns CDR1 SGDLS and CDR2 YYNGEE. The CDR3 runs 15 residues. V shed 3 bases and J 4 bases; nucleotides not matched to a gene: 7. CDR3: CASSAWTGVGYGYTF. The CDR3 nucleotides read TGTGCCAGCAGCGCCTGGACAGGGGTAGGCTATGGCTACACCTTC.

The chain employs TRBV10-3 and TRBJ1-2, with a tentative D call TRBD1 (5 bases). The germline CDR1 and CDR2 sequences are ENHRY and SYGVKD. Trimming took off 4 bases at V and 1 base at J, with 7 bases between the two ends. CDR3 length equals 13 residues. The CDR3 nucleotides read TGTGCCATCAGTGGGGGGGTTAACTATGGCTACACCTTC. Its protein product is CAISGGVNYGYTF.

The chain couples TRBV2 to TRBJ1-6; D is possibly TRBD1 (5 bases). This CDR3 comprises 13 residues. Germline values: CDR1 SNHLY, CDR2 FYNNEI. V dropped 6 bases and J dropped 7 bases, with 10 bases sitting between them. In DNA, the CDR3 is TGTGCCAGCAGAGGGACGGCCAATTCACCCCTCCACTTT. Translating gives CASRGTANSPLHF.

V usage is TRBV27 and J usage is TRBJ2-5; D tentatively reads TRBD1 or TRBD2 (5 bases each). The CDR3 totals 15 residues. The germline V and J ends were trimmed by 5 bases and 1 base, with 14 bases remaining between them. CDR1 is MNHEY, CDR2 SMNVEV, per germline (reference sequence). CDR3 amino acids: CASSQLRDGQETQYF. DNA of the CDR3: TGTGCCAGCAGTCAACTCCGGGACGGCCAAGAGACCCAGTACTTC.

The chain couples TRBV6-5 to TRBJ2-6, with D unclear. CDR1 is MNHEY and CDR2 is SVGAGI in the germline V gene. V gave up 0 bases and J gave up 1 base, with 7 bases separating them. This CDR3 has 16 amino acids. CDR3 DNA: TGTGCCAGCAGTTACTCGTTAGGTTCTGGGGCCAACGTCCTGACTTTC. It yields the protein CASSYSLGSGANVLTF.

V gene TRBV7-2 combines with J gene TRBJ2-1; D is ambiguous. The CDR3 is 15 amino acids. V was shortened by 1 base and J by 5 bases, with 12 bases between the two germline ends. CDR1 is SGHTA and CDR2 is FQGNSA in the germline V gene. The CDR3 is CASSLERVRHNEQFF. CDR3 coding DNA: TGTGCCAGCAGCTTAGAAAGGGTAAGGCACAATGAGCAGTTCTTC.

V usage is TRBV11-2 and J usage is TRBJ1-1; D remains unclear. The CDR3 spans 14 residues. V was trimmed by 6 bases and J by 1 base, leaving 12 bases between them. The germline gives CDR1 SGHAT, CDR2 FQNNGV. CDR3 DNA: TGTGCCAGCAGTTTCGGACCGACGAACACTGAAGCTTTCTTT. It yields the protein CASSFGPTNTEAFF.

This chain links TRBV28 with TRBJ1-2; D gene uncertain. The V gene's germline CDR1 is MDHEN and CDR2 SYDVKM. Trimming stripped 6 bases from V and 4 bases from J, with 12 bases between. CDR3 length: 13 residues. The CDR3 DNA reads TGTGCCAGCAGGCGATCGAGTGGCTATGGCTACACCTTC. Translated, it gives CASRRSSGYGYTF.

This CDR3 is CASSQVGGSRGEQFF. In nucleotides, the CDR3 is TGCGCCAGCAGCCAAGTAGGCGGGAGTCGTGGTGAGCAGTTCTTC. The V and J genes are TRBV4-3 and TRBJ2-1; 7 positions agree with TRBD2. J was trimmed by 9 bases and V by 1 base; bases with no gene match: 9. Germline V gene sequence: CDR1 LGHNA, CDR2 YSLEER. The CDR3 runs 15 residues.

This clone was detected once. This chain uses TRBV29-1 with TRBJ2-2; D is perhaps TRBD2 (6 bases). CDR1 SQVTM and CDR2 ANQGSEA come from the germline V gene. This CDR3 is built from 15 residues. Trimming pared 0 bases from V and 5 bases from J, leaving 13 bases between. CDR3 in DNA: TGCAGCGTTGAAGATTGGGGGGAAAGAACCGGGGAGCTGTTTTTT. It encodes CSVEDWGERTGELFF.

The chain couples TRBV19 to TRBJ2-1; D is undetermined. This CDR3 spans 13 amino acids. Trimming stripped 10 bases from V and 4 bases from J, with 14 bases between. CDR1 is LNHDA, CDR2 SQIVND, per germline (reference sequence). The CDR3 is CATNQPNYNEQFF. In nucleotides, the CDR3 is TGTGCCACCAACCAGCCGAATTACAATGAGCAGTTCTTC.

This clone appeared a few times. J is TRBJ1-3 and V is TRBV28; 8 bases align to TRBD1. The V gene's germline CDR1 is MDHEN and CDR2 SYDVKM. V lost 5 bases and J lost 6; bases outside the gene matches: 6. The CDR3 covers 14 residues. The CDR3 region is CASSRTGLVNTIYF. In nucleotides, the CDR3 is TGTGCCAGCAGTCGGACAGGGCTAGTAAACACCATATATTTT.

The chain joins TRBV7-9 to TRBJ2-5, with D perhaps assigned TRBD1 or TRBD2 (5 bases each). Looked up from germline, CDR1 is SEHNR and CDR2 is FQNEAQ (reference sequence). The CDR3 is 14 residues long. V lost 5 bases, J lost 0 bases, and 10 bases lay in between. Written as DNA, the CDR3 is TGTGCCAGCAGCGAGCCGGGACACCAAGAGACCCAGTACTTC. It codes for CASSEPGHQETQYF. Based on the CDR3 plus reference TRBV7-9 and TRBJ2-5, the full variable domain is DTGVSQNPRHKITKRGQNVTFRCDPISEHNRLYWYRQTLGQGPEFLTYFQNEAQLEKSRLLSDRFSAERPKGSFSTLEIQRTEQGDSAMYLCASSEPGHQETQYFGPGTRLLVL.

The chain employs TRBV27 and TRBJ2-1; D is undetermined. Trimming cost V 4 bases and J 6 bases, with 4 bases left between them. Per the germline V gene, CDR1 is MNHEY and CDR2 is SMNVEV (reference sequence). The CDR3 is 11 amino acids. CDR3: CASSSGNEQFF. The DNA for the CDR3 is TGTGCCAGCAGTTCGGGCAATGAGCAGTTCTTC.

This chain links TRBV14 with TRBJ2-4; D gene ambiguous. Germline CDR1 is SGHDN and CDR2 is FVKESK. V was shortened by 4 bases and J by 2 bases, with 12 bases between the two germline ends. This CDR3 has 15 residues. Written as DNA, the CDR3 is TGTGCCAGCAGCCCCCTAACCGGGTCCAAAAACATTCAGTACTTC. Residues: CASSPLTGSKNIQYF.